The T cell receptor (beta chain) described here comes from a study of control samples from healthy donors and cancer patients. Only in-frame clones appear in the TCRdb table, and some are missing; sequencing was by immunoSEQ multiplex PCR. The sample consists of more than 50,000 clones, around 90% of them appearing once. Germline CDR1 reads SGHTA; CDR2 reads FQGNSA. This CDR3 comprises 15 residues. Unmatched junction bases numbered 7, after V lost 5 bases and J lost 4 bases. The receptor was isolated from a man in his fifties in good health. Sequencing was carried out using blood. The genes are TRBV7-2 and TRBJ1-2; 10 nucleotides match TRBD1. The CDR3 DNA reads TGTGCCAGCAGCCCCCGGACAGGGGGGTCCTATGGCTACACCTTC. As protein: CASSPRTGGSYGYTF. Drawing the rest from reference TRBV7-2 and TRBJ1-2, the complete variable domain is GAGVSQSPSNKVTEKGKDVELRCDPISGHTALYWYRQSLGQGLEFLIYFQGNSAPDKSGLPSDRFSAERTGGSVSTLTIQRTQQEDSAVYLCASSPRTGGSYGYTFGSGTRLTVV.